The 8 T cell receptor beta chains reported below all come from one sample, sequenced in a study of OX40 agonist ivuxolimab in advanced cancers. The method was the immunoSEQ multiplex PCR assay. TCRdb's version of the immuneACCESS table is confined to in-frame rearrangements and falls short of the full clone set. An unresolved V gene accounts for under half of the shortfall where checked; the remainder is of unknown origin. This sample holds around 64,000 clones; roughly 87% were observed only once. About 1.3% of the sample is held by the ten biggest clonotypes. The sequencing here drew on CD4+ or CD8+ T cells sorted from blood, taken in a trial of the OX40 agonist ivuxolimab. The source is an adult with an advanced solid tumor such as melanoma, head and neck, liver or kidney cancer.

This clone was seen only once. This chain links TRBV7-8 with TRBJ1-5, with 9 bases that match TRBD1. With 1 base clipped from V and 1 base from J, the junction kept 5 bases outside the gene matches. Germline values: CDR1 SGHVS, CDR2 FQNEAQ. CDR3 length: 17 amino acids. The chain's CDR3 is CASSLVGQGRSNQPQHF. As DNA, the CDR3 is TGTGCCAGCAGCTTAGTGGGACAGGGCAGGAGCAATCAGCCCCAGCATTTT. The variable domain in full, with the rest retrieved from reference TRBV7-8 and TRBJ1-5, is GAGVSQSPRYKVAKRGQDVALRCDPISGHVSLFWYQQALGQGPEFLTYFQNEAQLDKSGLPSDRFFAERPEGSVSTLKIQRTQQEDSAVYLCASSLVGQGRSNQPQHFGDGTRLSIL.

The gene calls are TRBV7-9 and TRBJ1-2; D not certain. The CDR3 loop spans 14 amino acids. Trimming left V 3 bases short and J 4 bases short, with 12 bases between. CDR1 SEHNR and CDR2 FQNEAQ come from the germline V gene (reference sequence). CDR3 sequence reads: CASSFEQYVYGYTF. CDR3 nucleotide sequence: TGTGCCAGCAGCTTTGAGCAGTATGTCTATGGCTACACCTTC.

This chain connects TRBV7-9 to TRBJ1-4; 9 positions agree with TRBD1. This CDR3 is 15 amino acids long. J lost 5 bases, V lost 5 bases, and 6 bases had no gene match. CDR1 and CDR2 from the germline V gene are SEHNR and FQNEAQ (reference sequence). CDR3 nucleotide sequence: TGTGCCAGCAGCCTCGTGACAGGGGGAAATGAAAAACTGTTTTTT. Its protein product is CASSLVTGGNEKLFF.

This chain uses TRBV7-9 with TRBJ2-3; 9 bases are shared with TRBD1. From germline, CDR1 is SEHNR and CDR2 FQNEAQ (reference sequence). The length of the CDR3 is 16 residues. The J segment lost 1 base and the V segment lost 5 bases, leaving 7 bases of the junction unmatched. The CDR3 DNA follows: TGTGCCAGCAGCCTGGGGACAGGGCCAGGCACAGATACGCAGTATTTT. It specifies CASSLGTGPGTDTQYF.

The chain uses TRBV7-8 and TRBJ1-1; 7 bases map to TRBD1. V gave up 5 bases and J gave up 12 bases; unmatched junction bases: 18. Germline V gene data show CDR1 as SGHVS and CDR2 as FQNEAQ. This CDR3 is built from 15 residues. The CDR3 is CASSRHGFGTAVTFF. The CDR3 DNA sequence: TGTGCCAGCAGCAGACACGGTTTCGGGACAGCGGTGACTTTCTTT.

The J gene is TRBJ2-5, the V gene TRBV5-8, with 14 bases lining up with TRBD2. CDR1 and CDR2 from the germline V gene are SGHTS and YDEGEE. V lost 4 bases, J lost 1 base, and 6 bases stayed unmatched. The CDR3 loop spans 17 amino acids. The CDR3 region is CASSPGTSGRSQETQYF. In DNA, the CDR3 is TGTGCCAGCAGCCCCGGGACTAGCGGGAGATCCCAAGAGACCCAGTACTTC.

This clone is a singleton in its sample. CDR3: CAWSVLGNSYGYTF. The DNA of the CDR3 is TGTGCCTGGAGTGTACTCGGGAATTCCTATGGCTACACCTTC. V usage is TRBV30 and J usage is TRBJ1-2; D not resolved. Trimming pared 0 bases from V and 4 bases from J, leaving 12 bases between. The CDR3 spans 14 residues. The germline gives CDR1 GTSNPN, CDR2 SVGIG (reference sequence).

The chain employs TRBV11-2 and TRBJ1-2, with a possible D match to TRBD1 (6 bases). Germline-derived CDR1 and CDR2 are SGHAT and FQNNGV. Trimming took off 5 bases at V and 0 bases at J, with 16 bases between the two ends. The CDR3 covers 16 residues. The CDR3 DNA is TGTGCCAGCAGCCCGATAAACGAGGGGGCTAACTATGGCTACACCTTC. Its protein is CASSPINEGANYGYTF.